This T cell receptor beta chain stems from a study of blood T cells in healthy people across ages. The extraction recovered at least 5.5 micrograms of total RNA per sample. The CDR3 consists of 15 residues. Per germline, CDR1 LGHNA and CDR2 YSLEER. Trimming left V 0 bases short and J 4 bases short, with 10 bases between. This clonotype was seen only a few times. Together with a sample-barcoded 5' primer, a J-beta primer mix was included in a second PCR lasting about 6 to 12 cycles. MiXCR, applied by TCRdb to the 5' RACE reads, yields one record per CDR3 protein. The repertoire holds about 640,000 distinct CDR3 sequences, with around 31% as singletons.

This receptor was obtained from a woman older than 75 in good health. The chain has TRBV4-3 and TRBJ1-5; D unresolved. What was sequenced was blood. The CDR3 nucleotides read TGCGCCAGCAGCCAAGATGCCTTCGGTAATCAGCCCCAGCATTTT. It codes for CASSQDAFGNQPQHF.